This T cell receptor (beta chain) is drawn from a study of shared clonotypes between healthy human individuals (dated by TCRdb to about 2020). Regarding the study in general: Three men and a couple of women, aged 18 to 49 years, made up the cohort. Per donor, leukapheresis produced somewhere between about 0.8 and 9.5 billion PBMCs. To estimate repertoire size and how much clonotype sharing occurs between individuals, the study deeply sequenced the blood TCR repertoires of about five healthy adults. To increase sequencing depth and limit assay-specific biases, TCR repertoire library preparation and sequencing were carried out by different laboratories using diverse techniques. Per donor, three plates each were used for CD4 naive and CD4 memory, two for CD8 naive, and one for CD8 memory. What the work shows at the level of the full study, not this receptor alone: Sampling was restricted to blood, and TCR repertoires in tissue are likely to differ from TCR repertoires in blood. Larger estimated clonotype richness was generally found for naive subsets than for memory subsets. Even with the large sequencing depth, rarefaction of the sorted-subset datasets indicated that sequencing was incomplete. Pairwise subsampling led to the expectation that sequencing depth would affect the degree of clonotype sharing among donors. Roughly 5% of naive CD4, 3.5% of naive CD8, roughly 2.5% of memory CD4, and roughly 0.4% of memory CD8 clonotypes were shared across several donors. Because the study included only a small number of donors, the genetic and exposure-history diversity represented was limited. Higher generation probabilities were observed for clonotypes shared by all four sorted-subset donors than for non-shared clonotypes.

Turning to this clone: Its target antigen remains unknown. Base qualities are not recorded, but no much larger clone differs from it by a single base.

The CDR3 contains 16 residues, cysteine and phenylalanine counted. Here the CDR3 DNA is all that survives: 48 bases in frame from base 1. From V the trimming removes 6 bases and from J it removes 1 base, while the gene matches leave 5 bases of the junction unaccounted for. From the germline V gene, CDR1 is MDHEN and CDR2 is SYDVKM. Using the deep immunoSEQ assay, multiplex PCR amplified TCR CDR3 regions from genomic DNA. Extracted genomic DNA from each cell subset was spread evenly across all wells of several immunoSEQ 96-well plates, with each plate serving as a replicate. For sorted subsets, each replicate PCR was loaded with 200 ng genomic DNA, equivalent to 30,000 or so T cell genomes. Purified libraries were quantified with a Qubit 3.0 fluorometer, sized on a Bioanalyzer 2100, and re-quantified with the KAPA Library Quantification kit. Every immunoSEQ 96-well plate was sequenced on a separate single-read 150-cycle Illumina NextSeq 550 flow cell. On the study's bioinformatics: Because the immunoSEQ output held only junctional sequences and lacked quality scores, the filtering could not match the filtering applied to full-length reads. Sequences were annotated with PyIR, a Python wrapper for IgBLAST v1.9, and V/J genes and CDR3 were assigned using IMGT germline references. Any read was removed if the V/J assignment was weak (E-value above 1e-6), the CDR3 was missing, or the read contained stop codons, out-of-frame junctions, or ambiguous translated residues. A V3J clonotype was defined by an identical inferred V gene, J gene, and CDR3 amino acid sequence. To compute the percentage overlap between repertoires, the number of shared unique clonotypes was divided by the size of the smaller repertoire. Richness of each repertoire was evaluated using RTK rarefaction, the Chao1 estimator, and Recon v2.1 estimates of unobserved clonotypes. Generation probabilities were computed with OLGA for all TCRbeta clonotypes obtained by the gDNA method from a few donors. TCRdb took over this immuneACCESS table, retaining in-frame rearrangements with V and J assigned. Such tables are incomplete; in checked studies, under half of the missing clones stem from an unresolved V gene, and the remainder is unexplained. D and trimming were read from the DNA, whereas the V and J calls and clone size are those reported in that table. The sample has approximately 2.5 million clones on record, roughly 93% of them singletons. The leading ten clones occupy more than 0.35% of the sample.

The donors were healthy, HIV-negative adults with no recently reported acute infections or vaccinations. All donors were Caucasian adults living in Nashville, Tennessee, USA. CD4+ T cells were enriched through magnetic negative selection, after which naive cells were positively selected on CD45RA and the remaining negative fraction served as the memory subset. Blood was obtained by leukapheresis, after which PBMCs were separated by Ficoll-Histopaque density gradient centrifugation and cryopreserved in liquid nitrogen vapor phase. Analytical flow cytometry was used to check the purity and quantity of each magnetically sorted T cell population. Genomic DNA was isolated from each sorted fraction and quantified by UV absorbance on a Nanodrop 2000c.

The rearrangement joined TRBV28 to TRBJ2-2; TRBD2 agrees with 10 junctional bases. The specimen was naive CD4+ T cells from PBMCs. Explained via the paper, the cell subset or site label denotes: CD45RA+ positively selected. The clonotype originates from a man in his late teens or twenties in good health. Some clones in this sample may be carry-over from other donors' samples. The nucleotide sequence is TGTGCCAGCAGGACCGGACTAGCGGAGAACACCGGGGAGCTGTTTTTT. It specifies CASRTGLAENTGELFF. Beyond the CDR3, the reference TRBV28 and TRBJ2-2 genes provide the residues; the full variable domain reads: DVKVTQSSRYLVKRTGEKVFLECVQDMDHENMFWYRQDPGLGLRLIYFSYDVKMKEKGDIPEGYSVSREKKERFSLILESASTNQTSMYLCASRTGLAENTGELFFGEGSRLTVL.